The entry that follows covers one T cell receptor beta chain sequence. As yet, its antigen is unknown. In the PCR, 60 Vbeta and 13 Jbeta primers were used. Here immunoSEQ multiplex PCR was the method, and the copy in TCRdb shows in-frame clones only, minus some. The table lists about 200,000 clones, 60% to 80% of them singletons. Germline CDR1 and CDR2: LNHNV and YYDKDF (reference sequence). V lost 0 bases and J 2 bases, leaving 14 bases between the germline ends. The CDR3 loop spans 16 amino acids. This specimen belongs to a study of cytomegalovirus exposure and HLA in healthy donors. The overall study: Clustering assigned 70% to 90% of the 350 to 450 genotyped donors to the Caucasian-associated ancestry cluster. The study, taken as a whole, reports: Previous analysis showed most TCR beta V segments were productive about 90% or about 30% of the time.

This clonotype originated in a woman aged 25 to 45 in good health and CMV-seronegative. Material: PBMCs. V usage is TRBV15 and J usage is TRBJ2-7; the D gene is possibly TRBD2 (6 bases). CDR3: CATSRDTGLDTYEQYF. The CDR3 nucleotides read TGTGCCACCAGCAGAGATACGGGACTCGATACCTACGAGCAGTACTTC.